The 4 T cell receptor beta chains presented below share a single source sample, sequenced in a study of blood T cell repertoires in COVID-19 (dated by TCRdb to about 2020). To prepare the library, the immunoSEQ multiplex PCR assay was applied. TCRdb took over this immuneACCESS table, retaining in-frame rearrangements with V and J assigned. Such tables are incomplete; in checked studies, under half of the missing clones stem from an unresolved V gene, and the remainder is unexplained. This sample gives about 58,000 clones in total; 70% to 90% of them show up just once. The ten biggest clones cover approximately 14% of the sample. The sample comprised peripheral blood. Receptor source: a woman aged 60-75 years with active COVID-19.

The chain uses TRBV6-5 and TRBJ1-2, with 9 bases that match TRBD1. Trimming took 2 bases from V and 8 from J; bases not matched to a gene: 12. From germline, CDR1 is MNHEY and CDR2 SVGAGI. This CDR3 spans 16 amino acids. CDR3 nucleotides: TGTGCCAGCAGTTACACAGACAGGGGGAAGAGGTTCGGCTACACCTTC. Its translation is CASSYTDRGKRFGYTF.

The genes are TRBV19 and TRBJ2-1; possible D gene TRBD2, 6 bases. CDR3 length: 15 amino acids. Germline V CDR1 and CDR2: LNHDA, SQIVND (reference sequence). V was trimmed by 4 bases and J by 10 bases, leaving 20 bases between them. CDR3 protein: CASSTPLLRAGEQFF. CDR3 nucleotides: TGTGCCAGTAGTACCCCTCTCCTACGCGCGGGGGAGCAGTTCTTC.

The chain's CDR3 is CASSSPSAGAWFF. CDR3 coding DNA: TGTGCCAGCAGCTCCCCCTCGGCGGGGGCGTGGTTCTTC. This rearrangement joins TRBV5-4 to TRBJ2-1, with a possible D match to TRBD2 (7 bases). Germline assignment: CDR1 SGHNT and CDR2 YYREEE (reference sequence). Deletions cut 3 bases from V and 15 bases from J, with 19 bases between. This CDR3 is 13 amino acids long. The entire variable domain, with the rest obtained from reference TRBV5-4 and TRBJ2-1, is as follows: ETGVTQSPTHLIKTRGQQVTLRCSSQSGHNTVSWYQQALGQGPQFIFQYYREEENGRGNFPPRFSGLQFPNYSSELNVNALELDDSALYLCASSSPSAGAWFFGPGTRLTVL.

This clone showed up just once. This sequence joins TRBV7-9 and TRBJ1-1, with a possible D match to TRBD1 (5 bases). The CDR3 consists of 18 residues. Between the trimmed V and J ends, which lost 1 base and 4 bases, there was a span of 22 bases. Germline CDR1 SEHNR, CDR2 FQNEAQ (reference sequence). Written as DNA, the CDR3 is TGTGCCAGCAGCTTAGGGGCCGGCGGGGCAGCCTCAGCCACTGAAGCTTTCTTT. This codes for CASSLGAGGAASATEAFF.